The source of this TCR beta chain is a study of blood T cell repertoires in COVID-19. Study context: Both acute and convalescent COVID-19 samples were obtained from the United States, Italy and Spain.

Original processing notes: Amplification from reference gene primers served as the basis for estimated nucleated cell counts. Data came from immunoSEQ multiplex PCR; TCRdb stores just in-frame clones and leaves some out. The V and J calls and the clone size are those of that table, but D and trimming were determined from the DNA. Here the sample spans 150,000 or so clones, over 75% being singletons. V was cut by 6 bases and J by 4 bases, with 13 bases left in between. Germline CDR1 MNHEY, CDR2 SVGAGI. This CDR3 has 13 residues. Patients of the Seattle cohort, enrolled during active infection, were followed longitudinally. This clone occurred once.

The sequence was collected from a man between 18 and 35 years old with COVID-19, enrolled during active disease. Specimen: peripheral blood. This sequence joins TRBV6-5 and TRBJ2-7; D uncertain. CDR3 sequence: CASSPNVGYEQYF. The CDR3 DNA reads TGTGCCAGCAGCCCGAATGTCGGGTACGAGCAGTACTTC.